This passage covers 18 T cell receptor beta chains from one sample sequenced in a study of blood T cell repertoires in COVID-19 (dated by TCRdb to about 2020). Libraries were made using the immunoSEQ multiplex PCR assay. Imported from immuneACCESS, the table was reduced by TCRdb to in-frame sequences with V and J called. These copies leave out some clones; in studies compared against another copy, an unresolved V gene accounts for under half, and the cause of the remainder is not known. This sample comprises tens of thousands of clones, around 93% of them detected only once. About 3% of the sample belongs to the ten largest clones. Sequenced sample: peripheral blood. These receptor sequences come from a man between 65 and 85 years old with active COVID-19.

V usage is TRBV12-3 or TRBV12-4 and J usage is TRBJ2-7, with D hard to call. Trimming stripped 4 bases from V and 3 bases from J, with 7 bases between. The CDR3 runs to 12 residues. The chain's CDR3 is CASSSRIYEQYF. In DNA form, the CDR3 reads TGTGCCAGCAGTTCTAGAATCTACGAGCAGTACTTC.

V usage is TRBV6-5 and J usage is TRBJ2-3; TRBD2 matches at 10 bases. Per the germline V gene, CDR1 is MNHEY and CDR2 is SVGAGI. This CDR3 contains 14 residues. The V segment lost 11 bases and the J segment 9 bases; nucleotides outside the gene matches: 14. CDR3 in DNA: TGTGCCGGACAATTAGCGGGGGGCGTCGGAACGCAGTATTTT. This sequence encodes CAGQLAGGVGTQYF.

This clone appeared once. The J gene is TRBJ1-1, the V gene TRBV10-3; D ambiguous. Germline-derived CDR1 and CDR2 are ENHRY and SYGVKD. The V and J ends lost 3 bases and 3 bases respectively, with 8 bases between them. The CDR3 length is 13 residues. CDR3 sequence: CAISDRVDTEAFF. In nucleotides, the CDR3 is TGTGCCATCAGTGATCGGGTTGACACTGAAGCTTTCTTT.

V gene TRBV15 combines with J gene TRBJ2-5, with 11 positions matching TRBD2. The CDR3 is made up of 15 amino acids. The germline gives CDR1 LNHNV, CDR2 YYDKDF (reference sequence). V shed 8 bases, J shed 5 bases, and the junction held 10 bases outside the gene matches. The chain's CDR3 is CATRTASGGKETQYF. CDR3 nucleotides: TGTGCCACCCGGACCGCTAGCGGGGGGAAGGAGACCCAGTACTTC.

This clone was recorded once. CDR3 protein: CASRTHQGRDGYTF. CDR3 nucleotide sequence: TGTGCCAGCAGGACACATCAGGGGCGAGATGGCTACACCTTC. The chain combines TRBV6-6 with TRBJ1-2, with a tentative D call TRBD1 (6 bases). Germline V gene data show CDR1 as MNHNY and CDR2 as SVGAGI (reference sequence). The CDR3 consists of 14 residues. The ends were cut back, 6 bases at V and 6 bases at J, with 17 bases in the middle.

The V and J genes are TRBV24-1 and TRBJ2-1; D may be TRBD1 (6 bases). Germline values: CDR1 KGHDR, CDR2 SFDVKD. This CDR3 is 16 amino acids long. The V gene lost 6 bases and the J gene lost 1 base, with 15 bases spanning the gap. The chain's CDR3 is CATSLGGGASYNEQFF. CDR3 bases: TGTGCCACCAGTCTTGGGGGCGGCGCATCCTACAATGAGCAGTTCTTC.

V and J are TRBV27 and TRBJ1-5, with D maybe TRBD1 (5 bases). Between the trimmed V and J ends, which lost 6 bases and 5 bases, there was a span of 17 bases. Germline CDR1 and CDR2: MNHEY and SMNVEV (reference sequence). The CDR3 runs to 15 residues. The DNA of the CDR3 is TGTGCCAGCAGGCCGGGGACGGCGGGGCATCAGCCCCAGCATTTT. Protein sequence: CASRPGTAGHQPQHF.

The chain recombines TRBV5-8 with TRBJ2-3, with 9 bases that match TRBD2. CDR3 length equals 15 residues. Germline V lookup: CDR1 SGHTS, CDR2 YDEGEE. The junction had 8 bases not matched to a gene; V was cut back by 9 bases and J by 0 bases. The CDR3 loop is CATGGGGASTDTQYF. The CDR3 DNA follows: TGTGCCACCGGGGGCGGGGGGGCCAGCACAGATACGCAGTATTTT.

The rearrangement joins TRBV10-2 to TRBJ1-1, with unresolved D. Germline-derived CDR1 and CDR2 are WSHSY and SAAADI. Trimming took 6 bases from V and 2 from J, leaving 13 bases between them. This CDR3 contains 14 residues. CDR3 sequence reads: CASRTERPNTEAFF. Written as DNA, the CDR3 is TGCGCCAGCAGGACGGAGAGACCCAACACTGAAGCTTTCTTT.

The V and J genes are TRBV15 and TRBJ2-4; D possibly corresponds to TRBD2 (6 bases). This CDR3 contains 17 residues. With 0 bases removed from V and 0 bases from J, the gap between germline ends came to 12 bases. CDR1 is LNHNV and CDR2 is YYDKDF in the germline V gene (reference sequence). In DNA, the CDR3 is TGTGCCACCAGCAGAGATGATCGGGGACTAGCCAAAAACATTCAGTACTTC. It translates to CATSRDDRGLAKNIQYF.

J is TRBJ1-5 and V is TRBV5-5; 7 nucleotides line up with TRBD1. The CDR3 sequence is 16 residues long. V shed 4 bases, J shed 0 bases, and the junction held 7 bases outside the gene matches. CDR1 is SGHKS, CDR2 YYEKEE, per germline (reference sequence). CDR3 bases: TGTGCCAGCAGCGAACAGGGGACTCATAGCAATCAGCCCCAGCATTTT. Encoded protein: CASSEQGTHSNQPQHF.

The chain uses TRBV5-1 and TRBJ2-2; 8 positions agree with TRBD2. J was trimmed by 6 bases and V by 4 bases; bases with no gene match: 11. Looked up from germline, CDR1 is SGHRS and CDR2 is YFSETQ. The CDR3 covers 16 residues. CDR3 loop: CASSPRGGVVAGELFF. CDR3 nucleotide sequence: TGCGCCAGCAGCCCTCGGGGGGGTGTGGTGGCCGGGGAGCTGTTTTTT.

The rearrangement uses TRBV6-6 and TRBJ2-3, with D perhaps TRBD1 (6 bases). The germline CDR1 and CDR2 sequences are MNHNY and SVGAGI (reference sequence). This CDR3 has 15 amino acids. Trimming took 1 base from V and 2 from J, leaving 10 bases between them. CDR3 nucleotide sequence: TGTGCCAGCAGTTACTTGGCAGGGGTCACAGATACGCAGTATTTT. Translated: CASSYLAGVTDTQYF.

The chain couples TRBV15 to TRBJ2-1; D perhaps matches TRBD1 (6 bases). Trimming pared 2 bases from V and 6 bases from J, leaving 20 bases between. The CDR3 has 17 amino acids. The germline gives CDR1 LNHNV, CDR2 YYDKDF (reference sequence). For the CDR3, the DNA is TGTGCCACCAGCAGACTCCAACAGGGTAGTCGGGGCAATGAGCAGTTCTTC. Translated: CATSRLQQGSRGNEQFF. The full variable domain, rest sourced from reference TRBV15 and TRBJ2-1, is DAMVIQNPRYQVTQFGKPVTLSCSQTLNHNVMYWYQQKSSQAPKLLFHYYDKDFNNEADTPDNFQSRRPNTSFCFLDIRSPGLGDTAMYLCATSRLQQGSRGNEQFFGPGTRLTVL.

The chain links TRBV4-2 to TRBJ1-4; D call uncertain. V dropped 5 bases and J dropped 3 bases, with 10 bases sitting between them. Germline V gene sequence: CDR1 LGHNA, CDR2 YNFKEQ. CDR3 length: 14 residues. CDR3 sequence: CASSFDTSNEKLFF. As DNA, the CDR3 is TGTGCCAGCAGCTTTGACACCTCTAATGAAAAACTGTTTTTT.

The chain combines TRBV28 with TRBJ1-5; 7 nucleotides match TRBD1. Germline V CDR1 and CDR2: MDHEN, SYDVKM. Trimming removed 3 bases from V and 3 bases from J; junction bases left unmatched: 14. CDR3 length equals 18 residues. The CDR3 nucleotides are TGTGCCAGCAGTTTGGGCAGGGGGGCGAAGGGGTCCAATCAGCCCCAGCATTTT. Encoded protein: CASSLGRGAKGSNQPQHF.

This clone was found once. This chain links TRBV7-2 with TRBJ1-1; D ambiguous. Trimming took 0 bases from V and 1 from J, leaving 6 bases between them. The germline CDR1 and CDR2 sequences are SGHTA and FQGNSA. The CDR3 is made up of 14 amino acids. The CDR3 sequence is CASSLAPGNTEAFF. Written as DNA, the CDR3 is TGTGCCAGCAGCTTAGCCCCAGGGAACACTGAAGCTTTCTTT.

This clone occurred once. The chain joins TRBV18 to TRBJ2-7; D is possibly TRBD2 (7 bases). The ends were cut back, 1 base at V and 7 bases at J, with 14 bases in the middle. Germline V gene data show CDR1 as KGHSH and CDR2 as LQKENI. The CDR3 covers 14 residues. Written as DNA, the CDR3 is TGTGCCAGCTCACCACTCGGGGGGCGAGGGGAGCAGTACGTC. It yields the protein CASSPLGGRGEQYV.